This TCR beta chain originates from a study of cytomegalovirus exposure and HLA in healthy donors. A word on this clone: The antigen remains unidentified.

The germline V gene has CDR1 MNHEY and CDR2 SVGAGI. The V and J ends lost 2 bases and 4 bases, in that order; junction bases with no gene match: 4. This CDR3 region has 15 residues. PCR employed 60 Vbeta and 13 Jbeta primers. Clones were read by immunoSEQ multiplex PCR, and TCRdb kept only the in-frame ones, dropping some. This table has approximately 120,000 clones, around 82% appearing once. Whole-study results and caveats: Reports credit the classifier with highly specific, highly sensitive diagnosis of cytomegalovirus status. Common viral pathogens (according to a later analysis) appeared linked to several of the most significant clusters. The authors assumed roughly uniform sequencing depth across donors for presence/absence analyses. Rarity held for most TCR sequences, but there were some public TCRs that occurred in many donors.

This clonotype was sampled from a woman between 40 and 50 years old in good health and CMV-seropositive. The V call is TRBV6-5, the J call TRBJ1-4; 7 bases agree with TRBD1. The specimen sequenced was PBMCs. The CDR3 sequence: CASSYLGQDNEKLFF. DNA of the CDR3: TGTGCCAGCAGTTACCTAGGACAGGATAATGAAAAACTGTTTTTT.